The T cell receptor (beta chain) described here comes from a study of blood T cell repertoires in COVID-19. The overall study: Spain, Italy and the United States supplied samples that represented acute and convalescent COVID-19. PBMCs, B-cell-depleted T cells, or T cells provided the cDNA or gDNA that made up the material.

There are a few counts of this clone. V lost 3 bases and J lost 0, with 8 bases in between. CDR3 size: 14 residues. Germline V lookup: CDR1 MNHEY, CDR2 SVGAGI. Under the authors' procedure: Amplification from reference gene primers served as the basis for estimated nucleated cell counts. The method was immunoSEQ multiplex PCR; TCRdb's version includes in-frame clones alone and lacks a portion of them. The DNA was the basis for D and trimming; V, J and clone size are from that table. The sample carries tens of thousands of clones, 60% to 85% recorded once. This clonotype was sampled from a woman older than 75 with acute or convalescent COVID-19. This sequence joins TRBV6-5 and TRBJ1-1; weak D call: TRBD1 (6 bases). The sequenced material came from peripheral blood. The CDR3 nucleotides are TGTGCCAGCAGTTATGGGGGCATGAACACTGAAGCTTTCTTT. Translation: CASSYGGMNTEAFF.